The rows below give T cell receptor beta chains drawn from one sample of a study of graft-versus-host responses after intestinal transplantation. Clones were read by immunoSEQ multiplex PCR, and TCRdb kept only the in-frame ones, dropping some. The sample comprises tens of thousands of clones, 70% to 90% of which are singletons, and around 2.6% rests with the top ten. Their antigens are not known. This specimen was unstimulated CD8+ T cells sorted from spleen or lymph node cells, taken before intestinal transplant. These receptors all come from a human donor who received an intestinal transplant. Both conserved end residues are part of each CDR3. D genes are given only for firm matches. Only part of the rows carry a size: once, few, many, or a class if the clone is expanded.

D	V	J	size	DNA	CDR3
NA	TRBV28	TRBJ2-1	NA	TGTGCCAGCAGTTTAGGGAGCTCCTACAATGAGCAGTTCTTC	CASSLGSSYNEQFF
TRBD2	TRBV4-1	TRBJ2-7	NA	TGCGCCAGCAGCCAAGATCGTGAACTAGCGGGGGGCTTCCCGGACTACGAGCAGTACTTC	CASSQDRELAGGFPDYEQYF
TRBD2	TRBV7-6	TRBJ2-5	NA	TGTGCCAGCAGCTTACTAGCGGGGGGAATCCAAGAGACCCAGTACTTC	CASSLLAGGIQETQYF
NA	TRBV6-1	TRBJ1-4	NA	TGTGCCAGCAGTGAGGGACAACCTAATGAAAAACTGTTTTTT	CASSEGQPNEKLFF
TRBD2	TRBV5-6	TRBJ2-7	NA	TGTGCCAGCAGCTTGGAGACTAGCGGACGCTACGAGCAGTACTTC	CASSLETSGRYEQYF
TRBD2	TRBV2	TRBJ2-7	NA	TGTGCCAGCAGTCGGACTAGCGGAGGTTACGAGCAGTACTTC	CASSRTSGGYEQYF
TRBD2	TRBV27	TRBJ2-7	NA	TGTGCCAGCAGTTCAGCGGGGGGCCACTACGAGCAGTACTTC	CASSSAGGHYEQYF
TRBD2	TRBV27	TRBJ2-7	NA	TGTGCCAGCAGCCCTCCGGGAGGGGACGAGCAGTACTTC	CASSPPGGDEQYF
NA	TRBV2	TRBJ2-7	NA	TGTGCCAGCATTGGCGGCTCCTACGAGCAGTACTTC	CASIGGSYEQYF
TRBD2	TRBV28	TRBJ2-2	once	TGTGCCAGCAGTTTAGCGGGAGGGGCGTCCGGGGAGCTGTTTTTT	CASSLAGGASGELFF
TRBD2	TRBV27	TRBJ2-3	NA	TGTGCCAGCAGTAGCCTAGCGGGCACAGATACGCAGTATTTT	CASSSLAGTDTQYF
TRBD2	TRBV6-6	TRBJ2-3	once	TGTGCCAGCAGTTACGTTGTCCAGCGGGAAGGAGATACGCAGTATTTT	CASSYVVQREGDTQYF
NA	TRBV7-9	TRBJ2-2	NA	TGTGCCAGTTTTCATGGAGAGGTCACCGGGGAGCTGTTTTTT	CASFHGEVTGELFF
TRBD2	TRBV13	TRBJ2-7	NA	TGTGCCAGCAGCACCCGACTAGCGATAGACGAGCAGTACTTC	CASSTRLAIDEQYF
TRBD2	TRBV19	TRBJ2-1	NA	TGTGCCAGTAGTTCTAGCGGGAGGGCCTATGAGCAGTTCTTC	CASSSSGRAYEQFF